This TCR beta chain was retrieved from a study of CD8+ T cells in alopecia areata. CDR1 and CDR2 from the germline V gene are SGHVS and FNYEAQ. Trimming shortened V by 5 bases and J by 0 bases, and 5 bases separated the two germline ends. This CDR3 contains 13 residues. As part of sample collection, lesional scalp punch biopsies and peripheral blood were taken from alopecia areata patients. Sorted out of PBMCs were CD4+ T cells and CD8+ T cells. Reverse transcribed after extraction, RNA yielded cDNA as the sequencing template. This table comes from immunoSEQ multiplex PCR, and its TCRdb copy is limited to in-frame clones, with some not included. The table has around 80,000 clones, roughly 51% seen once; the top ten hold around 5%.

This chain connects TRBV7-6 to TRBJ2-1, with no clear D. Sample: NKG2D-high CD8+ T cells sorted from blood. The origin of this receptor is a human donor with alopecia areata. The CDR3 coding sequence is TGTGCCAGCAGCCCGAGCTCCTACAATGAGCAGTTCTTC. The encoded protein is CASSPSSYNEQFF.